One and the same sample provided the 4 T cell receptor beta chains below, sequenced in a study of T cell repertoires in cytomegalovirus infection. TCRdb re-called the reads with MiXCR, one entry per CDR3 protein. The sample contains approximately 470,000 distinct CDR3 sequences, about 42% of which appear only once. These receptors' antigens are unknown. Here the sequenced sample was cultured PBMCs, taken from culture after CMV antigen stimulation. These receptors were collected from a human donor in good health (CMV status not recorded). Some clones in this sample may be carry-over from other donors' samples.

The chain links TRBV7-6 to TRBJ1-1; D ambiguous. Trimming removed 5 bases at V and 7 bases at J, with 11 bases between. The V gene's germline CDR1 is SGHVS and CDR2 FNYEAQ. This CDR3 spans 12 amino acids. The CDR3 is CASSRHSGEAFF. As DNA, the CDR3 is TGTGCCAGCAGCAGACACTCGGGTGAAGCTTTCTTT.

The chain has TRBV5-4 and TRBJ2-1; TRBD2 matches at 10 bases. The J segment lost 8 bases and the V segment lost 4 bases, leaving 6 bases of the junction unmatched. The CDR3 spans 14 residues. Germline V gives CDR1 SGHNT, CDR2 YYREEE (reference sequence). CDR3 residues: CASSEAGGYYEQFF. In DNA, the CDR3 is TGTGCCAGCAGCGAAGCGGGAGGGTATTATGAGCAGTTCTTC.

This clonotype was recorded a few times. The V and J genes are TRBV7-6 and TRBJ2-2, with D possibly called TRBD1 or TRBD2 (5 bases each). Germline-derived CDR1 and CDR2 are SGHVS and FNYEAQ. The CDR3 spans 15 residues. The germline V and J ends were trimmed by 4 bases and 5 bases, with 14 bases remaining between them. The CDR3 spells CASSWGAGGTGELFF. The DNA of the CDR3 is TGTGCCAGCAGCTGGGGCGCTGGAGGAACCGGGGAGCTGTTTTTT. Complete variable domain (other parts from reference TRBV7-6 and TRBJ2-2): GAGVSQSPRYKVTKRGQDVALRCDPISGHVSLYWYRQALGQGPEFLTYFNYEAQQDKSGLPNDRFSAERPEGSISTLTIQRTEQRDSAMYRCASSWGAGGTGELFFGEGSRLTVL.

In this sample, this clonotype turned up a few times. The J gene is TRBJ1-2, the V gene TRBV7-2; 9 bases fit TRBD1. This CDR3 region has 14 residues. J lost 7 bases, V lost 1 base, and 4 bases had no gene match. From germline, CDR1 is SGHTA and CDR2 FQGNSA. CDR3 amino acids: CASSLGTGARGYTF. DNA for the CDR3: TGTGCCAGCAGCTTAGGGACAGGGGCACGTGGCTACACCTTC. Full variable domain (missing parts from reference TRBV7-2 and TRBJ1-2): GAGVSQSPSNKVTEKGKDVELRCDPISGHTALYWYRQSLGQGLEFLIYFQGNSAPDKSGLPSDRFSAERTGGSVSTLTIQRTQQEDSAVYLCASSLGTGARGYTFGSGTRLTVV.